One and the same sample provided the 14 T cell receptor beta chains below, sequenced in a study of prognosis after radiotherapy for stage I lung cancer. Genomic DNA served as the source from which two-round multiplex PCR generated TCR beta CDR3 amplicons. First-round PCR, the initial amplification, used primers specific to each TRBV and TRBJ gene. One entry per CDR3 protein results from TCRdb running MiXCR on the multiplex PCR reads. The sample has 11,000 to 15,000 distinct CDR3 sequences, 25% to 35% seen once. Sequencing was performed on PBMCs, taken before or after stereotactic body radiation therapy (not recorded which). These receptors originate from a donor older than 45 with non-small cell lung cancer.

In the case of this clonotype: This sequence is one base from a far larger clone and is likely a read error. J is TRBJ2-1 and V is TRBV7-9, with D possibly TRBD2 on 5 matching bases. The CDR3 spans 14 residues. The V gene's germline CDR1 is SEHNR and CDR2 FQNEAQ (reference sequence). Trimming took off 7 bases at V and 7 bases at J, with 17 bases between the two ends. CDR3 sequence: CASTPSSDSNEQFF. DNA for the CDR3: TGTGCCAGCACCCCGAGTAGCGATAGTAATGAGCAGTTCTTC.

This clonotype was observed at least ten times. The CDR3 DNA sequence: TGTGCCAGCAGCTCCCACAGGGGAGAGACCCAGTACTTC. Translated: CASSSHRGETQYF. The chain uses TRBV7-2 and TRBJ2-5; 7 nucleotides agree with TRBD1. The length of the CDR3 is 13 residues. Trimming removed 4 bases from V and 4 bases from J; junction bases left unmatched: 3. Germline loops: CDR1 SGHTA, CDR2 FQGNSA.

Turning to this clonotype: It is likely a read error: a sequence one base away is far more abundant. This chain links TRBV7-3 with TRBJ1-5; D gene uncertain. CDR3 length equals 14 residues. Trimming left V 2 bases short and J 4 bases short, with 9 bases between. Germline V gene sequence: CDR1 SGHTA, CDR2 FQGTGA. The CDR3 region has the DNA TGTGCCAGCAGCTTAGGGTTCCATAATCAGCCCCAGCATTTT. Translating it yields CASSLGFHNQPQHF.

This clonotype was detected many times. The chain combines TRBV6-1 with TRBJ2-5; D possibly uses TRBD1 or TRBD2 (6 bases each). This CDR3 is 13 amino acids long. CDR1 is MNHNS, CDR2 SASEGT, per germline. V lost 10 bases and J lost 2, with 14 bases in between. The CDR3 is CATRDNLQETQYF. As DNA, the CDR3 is TGTGCCACGCGGGACAATCTACAAGAGACCCAGTACTTC.

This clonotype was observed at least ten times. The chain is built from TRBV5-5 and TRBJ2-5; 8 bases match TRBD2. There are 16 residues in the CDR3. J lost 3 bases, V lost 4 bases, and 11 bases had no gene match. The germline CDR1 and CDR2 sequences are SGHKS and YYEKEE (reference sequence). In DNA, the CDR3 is TGTGCCAGCAGCGTGCGACTAGCGCGGTTGGAAGAGACCCAGTACTTC. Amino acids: CASSVRLARLEETQYF.

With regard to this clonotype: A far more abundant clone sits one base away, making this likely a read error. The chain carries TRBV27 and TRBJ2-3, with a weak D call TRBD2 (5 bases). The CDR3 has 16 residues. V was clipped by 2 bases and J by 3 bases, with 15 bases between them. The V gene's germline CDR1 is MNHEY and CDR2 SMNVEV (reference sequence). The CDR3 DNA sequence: TGTGCCAGCAGTTTAGGTCTTGGGCCGGGGACAGATACGCAGTATTTT. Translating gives CASSLGLGPGTDTQYF.

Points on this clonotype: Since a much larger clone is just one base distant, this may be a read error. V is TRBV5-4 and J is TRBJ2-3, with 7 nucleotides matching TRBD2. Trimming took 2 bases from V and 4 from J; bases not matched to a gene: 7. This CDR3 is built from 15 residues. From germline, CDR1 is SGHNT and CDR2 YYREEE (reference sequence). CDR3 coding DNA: TGTGCCAGCAGCTTCGTGCGGGAGTGGGCAGATACGCAGTATTTT. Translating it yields CASSFVREWADTQYF.

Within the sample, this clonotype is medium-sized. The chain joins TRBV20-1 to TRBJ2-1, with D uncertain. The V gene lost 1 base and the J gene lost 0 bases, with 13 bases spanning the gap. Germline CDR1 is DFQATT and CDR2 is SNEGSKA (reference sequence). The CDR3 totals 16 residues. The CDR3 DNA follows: TGCAGTGCTAGAGTTTTGGCTGCACTCTCCTACAATGAGCAGTTCTTC. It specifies CSARVLAALSYNEQFF.

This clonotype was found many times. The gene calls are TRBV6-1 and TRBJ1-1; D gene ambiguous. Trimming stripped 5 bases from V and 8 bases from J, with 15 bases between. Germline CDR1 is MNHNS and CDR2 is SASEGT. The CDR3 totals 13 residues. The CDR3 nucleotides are TGTGCCAGCAGTAGGACGGGTACACTGGAAGCTTTCTTT. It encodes CASSRTGTLEAFF.

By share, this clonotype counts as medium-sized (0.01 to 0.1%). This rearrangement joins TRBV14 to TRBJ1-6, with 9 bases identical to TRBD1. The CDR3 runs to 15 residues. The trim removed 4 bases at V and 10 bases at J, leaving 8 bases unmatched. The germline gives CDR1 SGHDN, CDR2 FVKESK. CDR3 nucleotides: TGTGCCAGCAGCCTAGCGGACAGGGGTATCTCACCCCTCCACTTT. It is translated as CASSLADRGISPLHF. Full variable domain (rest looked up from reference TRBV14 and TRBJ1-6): EAGVTQFPSHSVIEKGQTVTLRCDPISGHDNLYWYRRVMGKEIKFLLHFVKESKQDESGMPNNRFLAERTGGTYSTLKVQPAELEDSGVYFCASSLADRGISPLHFGNGTRLTVT.

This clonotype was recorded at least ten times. CDR3 nucleotides: TGTGCCAGCAGTCGCGGTGGCTCGGCCAAAAACATTCAGTACTTC. It translates to CASSRGGSAKNIQYF. V and J are TRBV28 and TRBJ2-4; D is uncertain. CDR3 size: 15 residues. Germline loops: CDR1 MDHEN, CDR2 SYDVKM. Trimming took off 5 bases at V and 1 base at J, with 12 bases between the two ends.

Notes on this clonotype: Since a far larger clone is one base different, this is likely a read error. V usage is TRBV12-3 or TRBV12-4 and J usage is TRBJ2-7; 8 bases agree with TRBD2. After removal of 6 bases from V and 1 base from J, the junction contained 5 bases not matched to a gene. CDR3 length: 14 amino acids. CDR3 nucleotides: TGTGCCAGCAGGGAGACTAGCGTATCCTACGAGCAGTACTTC. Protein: CASRETSVSYEQYF.

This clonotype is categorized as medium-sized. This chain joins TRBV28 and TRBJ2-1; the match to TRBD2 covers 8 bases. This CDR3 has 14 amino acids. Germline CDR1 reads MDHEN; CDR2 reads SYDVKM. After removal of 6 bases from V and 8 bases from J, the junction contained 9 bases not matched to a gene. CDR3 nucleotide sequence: TGTGCCAGCAGACTAGCGGCGAGGATCCATGAGCAGTTCTTC. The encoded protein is CASRLAARIHEQFF.

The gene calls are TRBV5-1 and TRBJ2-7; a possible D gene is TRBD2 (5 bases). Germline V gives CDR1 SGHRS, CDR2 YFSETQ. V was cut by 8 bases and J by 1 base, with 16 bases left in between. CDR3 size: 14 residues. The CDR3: CARRLAADSYEQYF. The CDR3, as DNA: TGCGCCAGAAGGTTGGCAGCGGATTCCTACGAGCAGTACTTC. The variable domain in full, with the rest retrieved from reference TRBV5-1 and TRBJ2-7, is KAGVTQTPRYLIKTRGQQVTLSCSPISGHRSVSWYQQTPGQGLQFLFEYFSETQRNKGNFPGRFSGRQFSNSRSEMNVSTLELGDSALYLCARRLAADSYEQYFGPGTRLTVT.